This T cell receptor (beta chain) derives from a study of blood T cells in healthy people across ages. Alongside a J-beta primer mix, a sample-barcoded 5' primer served in a second PCR lasting roughly 7 to 11 cycles. A single record per CDR3 protein comes from TCRdb applying MiXCR to the 5' RACE reads. The sample has hundreds of thousands of distinct CDR3 sequences, under 65% seen once. Germline V gene data show CDR1 as KGHSY and CDR2 as FQNENV. The V end was cut by 2 bases, the J end by 11 bases, with 7 bases between. The CDR3 is 12 amino acids. The V gene is TRBV16, the J gene TRBJ1-6; TRBD1 is a possible D gene (5 bases). Input material: blood. The source of this sequence is a man in his 60s in good health. The CDR3 nucleotides are TGTGCCAGCAGCCAACAGGGAGCACCCCTCCACTTT. This translates into CASSQQGAPLHF.